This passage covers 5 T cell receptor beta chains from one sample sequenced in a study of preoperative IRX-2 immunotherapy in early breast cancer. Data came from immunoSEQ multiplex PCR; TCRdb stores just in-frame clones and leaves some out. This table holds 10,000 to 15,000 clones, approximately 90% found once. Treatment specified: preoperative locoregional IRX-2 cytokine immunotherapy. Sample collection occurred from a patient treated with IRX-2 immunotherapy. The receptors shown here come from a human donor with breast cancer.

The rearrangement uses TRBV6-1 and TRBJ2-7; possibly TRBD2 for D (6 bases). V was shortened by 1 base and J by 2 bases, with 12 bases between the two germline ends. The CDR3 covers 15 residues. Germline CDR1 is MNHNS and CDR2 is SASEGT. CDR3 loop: CASSEGGTRTYEQYV. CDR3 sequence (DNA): TGTGCCAGCAGTGAAGGAGGGACTCGTACCTACGAGCAGTACGTC.

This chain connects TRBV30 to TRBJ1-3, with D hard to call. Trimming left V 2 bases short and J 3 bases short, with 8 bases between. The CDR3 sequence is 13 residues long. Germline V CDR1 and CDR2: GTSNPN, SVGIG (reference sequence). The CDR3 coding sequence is TGTGCCTGGAGTCTCACAAGTGGAAACACCATATATTTT. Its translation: CAWSLTSGNTIYF.

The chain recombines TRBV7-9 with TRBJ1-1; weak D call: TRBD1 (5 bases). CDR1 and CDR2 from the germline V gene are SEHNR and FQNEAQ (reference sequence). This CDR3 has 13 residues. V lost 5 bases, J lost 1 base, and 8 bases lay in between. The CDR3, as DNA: TGTGCCAGCAGCCCAGGACAGAACACTGAAGCTTTCTTT. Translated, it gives CASSPGQNTEAFF.

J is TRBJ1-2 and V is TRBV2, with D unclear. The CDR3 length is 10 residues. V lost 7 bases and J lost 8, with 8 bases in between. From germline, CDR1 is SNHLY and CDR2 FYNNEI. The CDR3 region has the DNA TGTGCCAGCAAGGTCGAAGGCTACACCTTC. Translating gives CASKVEGYTF.

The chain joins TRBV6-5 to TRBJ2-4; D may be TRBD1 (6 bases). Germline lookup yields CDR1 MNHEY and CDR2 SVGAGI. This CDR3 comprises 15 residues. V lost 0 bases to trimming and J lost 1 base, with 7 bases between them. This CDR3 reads CASSYSRGAKNIQYF. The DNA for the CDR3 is TGTGCCAGCAGTTACTCGAGGGGGGCCAAAAACATTCAGTACTTC.